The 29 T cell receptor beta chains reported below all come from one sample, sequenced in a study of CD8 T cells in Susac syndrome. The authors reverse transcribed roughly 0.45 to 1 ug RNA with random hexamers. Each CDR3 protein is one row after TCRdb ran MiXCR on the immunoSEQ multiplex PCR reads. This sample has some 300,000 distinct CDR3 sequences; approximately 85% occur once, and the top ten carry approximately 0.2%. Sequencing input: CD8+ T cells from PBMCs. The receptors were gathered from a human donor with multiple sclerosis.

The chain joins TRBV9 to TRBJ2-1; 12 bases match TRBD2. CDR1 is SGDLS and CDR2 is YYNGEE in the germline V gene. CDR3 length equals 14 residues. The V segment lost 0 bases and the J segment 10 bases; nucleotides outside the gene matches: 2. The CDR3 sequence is CASSVDLAGGEQFF. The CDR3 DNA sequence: TGTGCCAGCAGCGTAGACCTAGCGGGAGGGGAGCAGTTCTTC.

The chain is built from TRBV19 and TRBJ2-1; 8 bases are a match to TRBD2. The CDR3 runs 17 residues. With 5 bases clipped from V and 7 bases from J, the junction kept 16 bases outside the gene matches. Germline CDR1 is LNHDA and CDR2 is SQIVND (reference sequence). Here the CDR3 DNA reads TGTGCCAGTAGTCGGACCGATTTAGCGGGACCGGGGAATGAGCAGTTCTTC. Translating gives CASSRTDLAGPGNEQFF.

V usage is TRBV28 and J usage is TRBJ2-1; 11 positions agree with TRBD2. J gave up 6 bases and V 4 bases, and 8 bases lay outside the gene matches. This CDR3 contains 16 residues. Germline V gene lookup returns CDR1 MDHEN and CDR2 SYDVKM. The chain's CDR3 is CASSSSLAGVGNEQFF. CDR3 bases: TGTGCCAGCAGTTCATCACTAGCGGGAGTGGGCAATGAGCAGTTCTTC.

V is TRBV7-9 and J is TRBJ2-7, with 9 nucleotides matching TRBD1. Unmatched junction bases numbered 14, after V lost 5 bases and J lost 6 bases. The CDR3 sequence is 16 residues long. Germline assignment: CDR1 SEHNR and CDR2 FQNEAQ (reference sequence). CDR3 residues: CASSHHPGTGIGEQYF. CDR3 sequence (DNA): TGTGCCAGCAGCCACCATCCCGGGACAGGGATTGGCGAGCAGTACTTC.

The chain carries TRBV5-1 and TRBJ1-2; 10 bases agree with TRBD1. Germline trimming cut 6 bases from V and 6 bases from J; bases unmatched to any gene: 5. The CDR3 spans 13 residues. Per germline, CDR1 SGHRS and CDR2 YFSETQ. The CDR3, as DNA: TGCGCCAGCACCCCGGGACAGGGGAATGGCTACACCTTC. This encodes CASTPGQGNGYTF.

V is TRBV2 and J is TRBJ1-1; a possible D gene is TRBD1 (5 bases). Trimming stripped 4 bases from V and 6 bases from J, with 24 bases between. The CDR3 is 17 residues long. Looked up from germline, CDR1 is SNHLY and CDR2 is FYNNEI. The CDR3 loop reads CASSALMWGPAFSEAFF. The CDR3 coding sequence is TGTGCCAGCAGTGCCCTCATGTGGGGCCCGGCCTTTTCTGAAGCTTTCTTT.

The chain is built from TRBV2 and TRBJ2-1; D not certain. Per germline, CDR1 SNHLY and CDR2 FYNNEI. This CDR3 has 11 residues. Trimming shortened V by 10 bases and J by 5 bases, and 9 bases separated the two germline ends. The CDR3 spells CATLLNNEQFF. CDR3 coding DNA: TGTGCCACCCTCCTCAACAATGAGCAGTTCTTC.

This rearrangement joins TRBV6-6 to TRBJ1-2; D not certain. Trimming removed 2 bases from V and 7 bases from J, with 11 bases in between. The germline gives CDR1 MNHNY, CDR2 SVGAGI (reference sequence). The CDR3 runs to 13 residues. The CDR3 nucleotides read TGTGCCAGCAGTTACCGACCCGACCGTGGCTACACCTTC. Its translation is CASSYRPDRGYTF.

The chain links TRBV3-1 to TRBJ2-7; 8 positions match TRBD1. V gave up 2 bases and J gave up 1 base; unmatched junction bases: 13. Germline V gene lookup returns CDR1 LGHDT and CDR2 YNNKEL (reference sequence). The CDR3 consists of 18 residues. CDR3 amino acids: CASSQNTAGQDPSYEQYF. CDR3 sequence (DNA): TGTGCCAGCAGCCAAAACACGGCGGGACAGGATCCTTCCTACGAGCAGTACTTC.

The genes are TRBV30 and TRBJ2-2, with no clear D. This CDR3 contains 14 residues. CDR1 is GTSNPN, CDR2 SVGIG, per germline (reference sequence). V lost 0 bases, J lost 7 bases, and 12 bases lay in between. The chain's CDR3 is CAWSVSAVGGELFF. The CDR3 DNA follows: TGTGCCTGGAGTGTCTCTGCGGTGGGCGGGGAGCTGTTTTTT.

CDR3 region: CASRKLGLNTGELFF. The CDR3 DNA follows: TGTGCCAGCAGAAAATTGGGACTTAACACCGGGGAGCTGTTTTTT. This chain connects TRBV6-2 or TRBV6-3 to TRBJ2-2; D might be TRBD2 (6 bases). Germline V gene lookup returns CDR1 MNHEY and CDR2 SVGEGT. The CDR3 is made up of 15 amino acids. Trimming removed 6 bases from V and 2 bases from J, with 13 bases in between.

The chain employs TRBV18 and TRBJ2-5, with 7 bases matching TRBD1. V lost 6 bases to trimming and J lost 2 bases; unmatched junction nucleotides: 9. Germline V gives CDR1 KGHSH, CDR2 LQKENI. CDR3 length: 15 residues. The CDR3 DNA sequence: TGTGCCAGCTCTTTTTGGACAGGATTGCAAGAGACCCAGTACTTC. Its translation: CASSFWTGLQETQYF. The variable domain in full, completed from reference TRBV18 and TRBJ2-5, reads NAGVMQNPRHLVRRRGQEARLRCSPMKGHSHVYWYRQLPEEGLKFMVYLQKENIIDESGMPKERFSAEFPKEGPSILRIQQVVRGDSAAYFCASSFWTGLQETQYFGPGTRLLVL.

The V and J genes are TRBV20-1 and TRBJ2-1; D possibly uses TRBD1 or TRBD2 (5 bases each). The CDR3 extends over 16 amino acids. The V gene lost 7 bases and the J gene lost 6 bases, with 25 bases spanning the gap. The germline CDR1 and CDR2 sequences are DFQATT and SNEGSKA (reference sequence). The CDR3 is CSVAFLFLHGGNEQFF. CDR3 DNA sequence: TGCAGTGTGGCGTTCTTGTTTCTCCATGGGGGCAATGAGCAGTTCTTC.

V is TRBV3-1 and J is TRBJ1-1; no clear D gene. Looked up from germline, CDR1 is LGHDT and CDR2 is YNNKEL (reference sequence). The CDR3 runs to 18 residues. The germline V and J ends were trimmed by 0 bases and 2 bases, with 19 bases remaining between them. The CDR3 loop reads CASSQELEGGRRNTEAFF. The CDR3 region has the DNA TGTGCCAGCAGCCAAGAGTTGGAAGGAGGTCGGAGAAACACTGAAGCTTTCTTT. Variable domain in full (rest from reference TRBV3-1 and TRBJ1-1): DTAVSQTPKYLVTQMGNDKSIKCEQNLGHDTMYWYKQDSKKFLKIMFSYNNKELIINETVPNRFSPKSPDKAHLNLHINSLELGDSAVYFCASSQELEGGRRNTEAFFGQGTRLTVV.

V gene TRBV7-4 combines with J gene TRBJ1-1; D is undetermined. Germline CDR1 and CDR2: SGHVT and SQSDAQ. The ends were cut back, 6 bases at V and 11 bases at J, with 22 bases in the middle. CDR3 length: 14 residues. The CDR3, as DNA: TGTGCCAGCAGGATACCATCTCCGGGCTCCCCTGCTTTCTTT. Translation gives CASRIPSPGSPAFF.

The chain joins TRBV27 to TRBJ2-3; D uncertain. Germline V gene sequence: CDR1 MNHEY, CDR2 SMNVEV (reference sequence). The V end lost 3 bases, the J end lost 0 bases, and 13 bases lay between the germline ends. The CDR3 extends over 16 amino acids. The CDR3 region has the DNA TGTGCCAGCAGTTTCATCGGATTTTCCAGCACAGATACGCAGTATTTT. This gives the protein CASSFIGFSSTDTQYF.

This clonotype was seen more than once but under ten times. As DNA, the CDR3 is TGTGCCAGCAGTCACGGGACCTACGAGCAGTACTTC. Protein: CASSHGTYEQYF. This sequence joins TRBV7-6 and TRBJ2-7; possibly TRBD2 for D (5 bases). V was pared by 6 bases and J by 2 bases, with 8 bases between. Looked up from germline, CDR1 is SGHVS and CDR2 is FNYEAQ. The CDR3 totals 12 residues.

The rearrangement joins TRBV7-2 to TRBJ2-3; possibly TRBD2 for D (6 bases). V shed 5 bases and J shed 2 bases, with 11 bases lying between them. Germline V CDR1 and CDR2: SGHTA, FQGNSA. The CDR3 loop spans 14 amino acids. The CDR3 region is CASSAGLNTDTQYF. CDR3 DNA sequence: TGTGCCAGCAGCGCGGGGCTCAACACAGATACGCAGTATTTT.

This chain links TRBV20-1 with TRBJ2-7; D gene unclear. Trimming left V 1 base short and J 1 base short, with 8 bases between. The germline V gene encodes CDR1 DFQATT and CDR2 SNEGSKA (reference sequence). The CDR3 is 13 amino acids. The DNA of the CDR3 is TGCAGTGCTAGAGCTGGCGGTTCCTACGAGCAGTACTTC. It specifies CSARAGGSYEQYF.

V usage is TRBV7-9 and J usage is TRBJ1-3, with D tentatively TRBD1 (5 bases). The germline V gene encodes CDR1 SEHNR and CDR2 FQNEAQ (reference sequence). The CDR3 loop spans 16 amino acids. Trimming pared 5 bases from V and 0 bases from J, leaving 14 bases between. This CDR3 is CASSRDGLLSGNTIYF. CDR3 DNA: TGTGCCAGCAGCCGGGACGGTCTTCTCTCTGGAAACACCATATATTTT.

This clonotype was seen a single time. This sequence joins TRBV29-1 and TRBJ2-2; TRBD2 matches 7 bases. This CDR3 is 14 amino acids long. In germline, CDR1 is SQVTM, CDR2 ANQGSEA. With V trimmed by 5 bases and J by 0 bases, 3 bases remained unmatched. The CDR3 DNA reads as TGCAGCGTTCTTAGCGGGTCGAACACCGGGGAGCTGTTTTTT. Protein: CSVLSGSNTGELFF.

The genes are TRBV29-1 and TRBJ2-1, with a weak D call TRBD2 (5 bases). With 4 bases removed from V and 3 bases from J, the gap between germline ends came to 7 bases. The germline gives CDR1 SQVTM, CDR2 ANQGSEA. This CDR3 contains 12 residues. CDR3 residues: CSVAGDYNEQFF. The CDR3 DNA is TGCAGCGTTGCCGGGGACTACAATGAGCAGTTCTTC.

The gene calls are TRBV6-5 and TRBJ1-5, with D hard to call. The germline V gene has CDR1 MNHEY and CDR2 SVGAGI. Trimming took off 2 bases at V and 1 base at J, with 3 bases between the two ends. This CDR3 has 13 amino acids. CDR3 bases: TGTGCCAGCAGTTACGACAGCAATCAGCCCCAGCATTTT. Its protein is CASSYDSNQPQHF.

The CDR3 coding sequence is TGTGCCAGCAGCCAAGGTTCGGAGGGACAGGGGTTTTACGAGCAGTACTTC. Translation: CASSQGSEGQGFYEQYF. The genes are TRBV3-1 and TRBJ2-7, with 10 bases identical to TRBD1. With 1 base clipped from V and 4 bases from J, the junction kept 10 bases outside the gene matches. The CDR3 covers 17 residues. Germline V gene lookup returns CDR1 LGHDT and CDR2 YNNKEL (reference sequence).

The CDR3 sequence: CSAVDTMGNQPQHF. The CDR3 nucleotides are TGCAGCGCTGTGGACACGATGGGCAATCAGCCCCAGCATTTT. The J gene is TRBJ1-5, the V gene TRBV29-1; tentatively, D is TRBD1 (5 bases). V lost 7 bases and J lost 2, with 15 bases in between. CDR1 is SQVTM and CDR2 is ANQGSEA in the germline V gene. The CDR3 spans 14 residues.

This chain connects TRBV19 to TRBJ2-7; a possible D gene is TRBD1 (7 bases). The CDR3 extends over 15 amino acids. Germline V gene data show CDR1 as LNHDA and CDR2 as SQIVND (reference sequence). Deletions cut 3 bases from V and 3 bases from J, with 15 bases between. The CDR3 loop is CASSIGQGDFYEQYF. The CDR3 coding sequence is TGTGCCAGTAGTATTGGGCAGGGGGACTTCTACGAGCAGTACTTC.

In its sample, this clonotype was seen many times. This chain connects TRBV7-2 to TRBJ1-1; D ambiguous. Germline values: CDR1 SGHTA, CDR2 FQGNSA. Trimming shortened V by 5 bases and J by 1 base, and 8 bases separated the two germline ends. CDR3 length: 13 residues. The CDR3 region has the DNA TGTGCCAGCAGCCCCCCCGGGAACACTGAAGCTTTCTTT. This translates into CASSPPGNTEAFF.

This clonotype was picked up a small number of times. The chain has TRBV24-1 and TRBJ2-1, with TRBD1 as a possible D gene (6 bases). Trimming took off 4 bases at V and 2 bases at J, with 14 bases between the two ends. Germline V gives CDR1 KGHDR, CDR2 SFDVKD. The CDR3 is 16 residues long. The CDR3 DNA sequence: TGTGCCACCAGTGAGAGGGGGAAAAAAGCCTACAATGAGCAGTTCTTC. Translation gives CATSERGKKAYNEQFF.

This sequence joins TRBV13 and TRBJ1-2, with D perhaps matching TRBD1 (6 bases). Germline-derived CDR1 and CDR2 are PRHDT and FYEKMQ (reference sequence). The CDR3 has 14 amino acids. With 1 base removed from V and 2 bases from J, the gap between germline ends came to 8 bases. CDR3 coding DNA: TGTGCCAGCAGCTTAGAAACAGGGAACTATGGCTACACCTTC. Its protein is CASSLETGNYGYTF.